This T cell receptor (beta chain) was recorded in a study of cytomegalovirus exposure and HLA in healthy donors. Whole-study results and caveats: Being productive about 87% or about 30% of the time was typical of most TCR beta V segments in an earlier analysis. TCR beta sequences numbering fewer than 20,000 were associated with HLA alleles at 0.05 false discovery rate in a later analysis.

13 Jbeta primers and 60 Vbeta primers were used for the PCR. Repertoires were generated with immunoSEQ multiplex PCR, while TCRdb's copy carries only in-frame clones and drops some. The sample records under 150,000 clones, roughly 82% being singletons. The CDR3 covers 15 residues. The V end lost 3 bases, the J end lost 1 base, and 10 bases lay between the germline ends. Germline loops: CDR1 LNHDA, CDR2 SQIVND (reference sequence). On this clone: As yet, its antigen is unknown.

Sequencing used PBMCs. The receptor comes from a man in his forties or fifties in good health and CMV-seronegative. The rearrangement uses TRBV19 and TRBJ2-1; D call uncertain. CDR3 amino acids: CASSMEHRSYNEQFF. The CDR3 DNA is TGTGCCAGTAGTATGGAGCATAGGTCCTACAATGAGCAGTTCTTC.